The subject of this entry is one TCR beta chain. The record originates from a study of blood T cell repertoires in COVID-19. About the study: T cells, B-cell-depleted T cells, or PBMCs supplied cDNA or gDNA.

Profiling relied on immunoSEQ multiplex PCR, and the TCRdb table lists in-frame clones only, not all of them. The table has under 200,000 clones, 85% to 95% seen once. The CDR3 length is 14 residues. CDR1 SEHNR and CDR2 FQNEAQ come from the germline V gene (reference sequence). V lost 5 bases to trimming and J lost 5 bases; unmatched junction nucleotides: 7. The TCR originated in a man between 45 and 60 years old with acute or convalescent COVID-19. V and J are TRBV7-9 and TRBJ2-7, with 9 positions matching TRBD2. The sample consisted of peripheral blood. CDR3 residues: CASSPLAGDDEQYF. The CDR3 DNA reads TGTGCCAGCAGCCCATTAGCGGGGGACGACGAGCAGTACTTC.